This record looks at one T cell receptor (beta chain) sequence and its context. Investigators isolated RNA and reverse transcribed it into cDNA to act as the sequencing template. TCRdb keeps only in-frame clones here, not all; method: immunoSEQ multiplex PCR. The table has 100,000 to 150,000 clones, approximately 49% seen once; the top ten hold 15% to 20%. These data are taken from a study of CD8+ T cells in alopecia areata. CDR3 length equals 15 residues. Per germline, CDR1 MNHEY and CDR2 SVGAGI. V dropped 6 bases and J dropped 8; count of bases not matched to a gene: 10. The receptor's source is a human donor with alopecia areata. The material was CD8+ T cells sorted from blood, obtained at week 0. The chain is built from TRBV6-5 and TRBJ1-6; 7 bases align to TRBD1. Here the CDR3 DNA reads TGTGCCAGCAGCCGGGACAGTTCCCCCTATTCACCCCTCCACTTT. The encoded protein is CASSRDSSPYSPLHF.